These 27 T cell receptor beta chains originate from one sample sequenced in a study of regulatory T cells in long-lasting Graves disease. Indicated time point: newly diagnosed GD, antithyroid drugs for less than 3 months. PBMCs provided the RNA from which the TCR library was made. For TCR beta, libraries came from iRepertoire HTBI primers and Arm-PCR of CDR3 regions. In TCRdb, the multiplex PCR reads were re-called with MiXCR into one record per CDR3 protein. The sample contains roughly 250,000 distinct CDR3 sequences, approximately 18% of which appear only once. These data are also associated with another study on T cells in Graves' hyperthyroidism and ophthalmopathy.

Sequenced here: peripheral blood mononuclear cells (PBMCs), sampled at new diagnosis, from a patient treated with antithyroid drugs. These receptors were taken from a woman aged 25-40 years with Graves disease.

This clonotype was counted a single time. This likely came from a read error, as a far larger clone is one base away. The chain recombines TRBV7-9 with TRBJ2-1, with D maybe TRBD2 (6 bases). With 7 bases removed from V and 6 bases from J, the gap between germline ends came to 22 bases. CDR3 length equals 16 residues. The germline V gene encodes CDR1 SEHNR and CDR2 FQNEAQ (reference sequence). CDR3 protein: CASILRDWGGGNEQFF. CDR3 nucleotide sequence: TGTGCCAGCATTTTAAGGGACTGGGGTGGGGGCAATGAGCAGTTCTTC.

Worth noting for this clonotype: A far bigger clonotype differs at one base, so this is likely a read error. This chain links TRBV7-3 with TRBJ1-2; the D gene is possibly TRBD1 (5 bases). V shed 6 bases and J shed 8 bases, with 22 bases lying between them. The CDR3 extends over 15 amino acids. Germline V gene sequence: CDR1 SGHTA, CDR2 FQGTGA. The CDR3 is CASSLAEGLTQGYTF. The CDR3 DNA follows: TGTGCCAGCAGTCTTGCGGAGGGGTTGACCCAAGGCTACACCTTC.

The sample holds many counts of this clonotype. The chain carries TRBV19 and TRBJ1-1; D unresolved. The V gene's germline CDR1 is LNHDA and CDR2 SQIVND (reference sequence). V shed 6 bases and J shed 1 base, with 9 bases lying between them. The CDR3 is 13 amino acids. The CDR3 nucleotides read TGTGCCAGTAGGATAAGCCAGAACACTGAAGCTTTCTTT. Translating gives CASRISQNTEAFF.

The V call is TRBV6-1, the J call TRBJ2-1, with 7 bases matching TRBD2. The J call may be incorrect, as the DNA end agrees better with TRBJ2-5. The CDR3 has 15 amino acids. The germline CDR1 and CDR2 sequences are MNHNS and SASEGT. CDR3 sequence: CASSQGTTPGETQYF. The CDR3 coding sequence is TGTGCCAGCAGCCAAGGGACTACCCCGGGAGAGACCCAGTACTTC.

V gene TRBV7-8 combines with J gene TRBJ1-5, with D hard to call. V was cut by 1 base and J by 0 bases, with 7 bases left in between. The CDR3 spans 15 residues. The germline gives CDR1 SGHVS, CDR2 FQNEAQ. The CDR3 sequence is CASSLGGSSNQPQHF. CDR3 DNA sequence: TGTGCCAGCAGCTTAGGAGGATCTAGCAATCAGCCCCAGCATTTT. Together with reference TRBV7-8 and TRBJ1-5, the CDR3 gives the full variable domain: GAGVSQSPRYKVAKRGQDVALRCDPISGHVSLFWYQQALGQGPEFLTYFQNEAQLDKSGLPSDRFFAERPEGSVSTLKIQRTQQEDSAVYLCASSLGGSSNQPQHFGDGTRLSIL.

Turning to this clonotype: A much larger clonotype is one base distant, so this may be a read error. The genes are TRBV11-2 and TRBJ2-5, with unresolved D. This CDR3 region has 13 residues. Per the germline V gene, CDR1 is SGHAT and CDR2 is FQNNGV. This chain's CDR3 is CTSRNQLQETQYF. The CDR3 DNA follows: TGTACCAGCAGGAACCAACTCCAAGAGACCCAGTACTTC.

The CDR3 protein is CASRSIRTQSTDTQYF. In DNA, the CDR3 is TGTGCCAGCAGATCTATCAGGACACAGAGCACAGATACGCAGTATTTT. J is TRBJ2-3 and V is TRBV11-2, with TRBD1 as a possible D gene (5 bases). The V end was cut by 6 bases, the J end by 0 bases, with 16 bases between. The CDR3 sequence is 16 residues long. Germline lookup yields CDR1 SGHAT and CDR2 FQNNGV. The whole variable domain, remainder taken from reference TRBV11-2 and TRBJ2-3, is EAGVAQSPRYKIIEKRQSVAFWCNPISGHATLYWYQQILGQGPKLLIQFQNNGVVDDSQLPKDRFSAERLKGVDSTLKIQPAKLEDSAVYLCASRSIRTQSTDTQYFGPGTRLTVL.

The chain links TRBV7-2 to TRBJ1-4; maybe TRBD1 (6 bases). The CDR3 runs to 20 residues. Per germline, CDR1 SGHTA and CDR2 FQGNSA. V gave up 5 bases and J gave up 2 bases, with 27 bases separating them. The CDR3 DNA is TGTGCCAGCAGCCGCACTAGCGGGGGGGCGGGGGGAGTGACTAATGAAAAACTGTTTTTT. Translation gives CASSRTSGGAGGVTNEKLFF.

This clonotype occurred many times. The chain links TRBV12-3 or TRBV12-4 to TRBJ1-1, with D perhaps matching TRBD1 (5 bases). Trimming removed 6 bases from V and 1 base from J, with 15 bases in between. The CDR3 has 15 amino acids. CDR3: CASRSYGGTNTEAFF. The CDR3 bases are TGTGCCAGCAGGTCCTATGGCGGGACGAACACTGAAGCTTTCTTT.

The rearrangement links TRBV5-1 to TRBJ2-6; D might be TRBD1 (6 bases). The CDR3 runs 17 residues. Per the germline V gene, CDR1 is SGHRS and CDR2 is YFSETQ. V lost 2 bases to trimming and J lost 3 bases, with 15 bases between them. CDR3 in DNA: TGCGCCAGCAGCTTACAAACAGGGTTCGTTGGGGCCAACGTCCTGACTTTC. Translated, it gives CASSLQTGFVGANVLTF.

This clonotype was observed many times. The chain is built from TRBV6-1 and TRBJ1-1; D gene uncertain. V was cut by 5 bases and J by 10 bases, with 14 bases left in between. This CDR3 is built from 12 residues. Germline V gene lookup returns CDR1 MNHNS and CDR2 SASEGT. The CDR3 region is CASSHGDWVAFF. In DNA, the CDR3 is TGTGCCAGCAGTCATGGGGATTGGGTAGCTTTCTTT.

With respect to this clonotype: One base away lies a much larger clone, so this may be a sequencing read error. Here the CDR3 omits its conserved ending phenylalanine or tryptophan, so a read error is the likely source. This rearrangement joins TRBV5-1 to TRBJ2-7; D is unresolved. The CDR3 has 14 residues. The V gene's germline CDR1 is SGHRS and CDR2 YFSETQ. Trimming took 7 bases from V and 1 from J, leaving 15 bases between them. The CDR3: CASRLRAVSYEQYL. The CDR3, as DNA: TGCGCCAGCCGCCTCAGAGCAGTTTCCTACGAGCAGTACTTA.

This clonotype has a count of ten or more. As DNA, the CDR3 is TGTGCCAGCAGTGCAACAGGGTCGTACACTGAAGCTTTCTTT. Protein product: CASSATGSYTEAFF. This sequence joins TRBV6-1 and TRBJ1-1; the D gene is possibly TRBD1 (6 bases). V gave up 4 bases and J gave up 3 bases, with 12 bases separating them. Germline assignment: CDR1 MNHNS and CDR2 SASEGT. The CDR3 spans 14 residues.

This clonotype has just one count. A much larger clone differs by one base, so this may be a read error. The chain has TRBV6-2 or TRBV6-3 and TRBJ1-2; 9 bases line up with TRBD1. CDR3 size: 16 residues. CDR1 is MNHEY and CDR2 is SVGEGT in the germline V gene. CDR3 sequence reads: CASSFSPGTGRYGYAF. The CDR3 nucleotides read TGTGCCAGCAGTTTCTCCCCCGGGACAGGGCGCTATGGCTACGCCTTC.

This clonotype has at least ten counts. The chain recombines TRBV19 with TRBJ2-5; the match to TRBD2 covers 7 bases. The CDR3 totals 16 residues. CDR1 is LNHDA and CDR2 is SQIVND in the germline V gene (reference sequence). V shed 3 bases, J shed 2 bases, and the junction held 9 bases outside the gene matches. CDR3 residues: CASSIPTGTTQETQYF. The CDR3, as DNA: TGTGCCAGTAGTATCCCAACCGGGACTACTCAAGAGACCCAGTACTTC.

This clonotype was counted many times. The chain links TRBV6-1 to TRBJ1-5; D might be TRBD1 (5 bases). The germline CDR1 and CDR2 sequences are MNHNS and SASEGT. This CDR3 region has 13 residues. V shed 7 bases and J shed 3 bases, with 10 bases lying between them. The DNA of the CDR3 is TGTGCCAGCAAGTCGGGGACCAATCAGCCCCAGCATTTT. It is translated as CASKSGTNQPQHF.

This clonotype was counted only a few times. This chain connects TRBV20-1 to TRBJ2-1, with D perhaps matching TRBD1 or TRBD2 (6 bases each). The tail of the sequence fits TRBJ2-5 better, so the J call may be wrong. CDR1 and CDR2 (germline): DFQATT, SNEGSKA (reference sequence). The length of the CDR3 is 13 residues. CDR3 DNA sequence: TGCAGTCCGGGGGCCGGCGTCCAAGAGACCCAGTACTTC. Translating gives CSPGAGVQETQYF.

This clonotype has a count of ten or more. The rearrangement links TRBV19 to TRBJ2-5, with D perhaps assigned TRBD1 or TRBD2 (5 bases each). Germline V gene lookup returns CDR1 LNHDA and CDR2 SQIVND (reference sequence). CDR3 length: 16 amino acids. Trimming stripped 1 base from V and 5 bases from J, with 17 bases between. The CDR3 sequence: CASSIGGVFNGETQYF. CDR3 DNA: TGTGCCAGTAGTATAGGAGGGGTTTTCAACGGGGAGACCCAGTACTTC.

This chain's CDR3 is CASSFMGQDEAFF. The CDR3 DNA follows: TGTGCCAGCAGCTTCATGGGACAGGATGAAGCTTTCTTT. The chain recombines TRBV7-9 with TRBJ1-1, with 8 nucleotides matching TRBD1. The CDR3 length is 13 residues. Germline values: CDR1 SEHNR, CDR2 FQNEAQ (reference sequence). V dropped 3 bases and J dropped 7; count of bases not matched to a gene: 4.

At least ten counts were recorded for this clonotype. The chain employs TRBV6-1 and TRBJ2-1; D ambiguous. The CDR3 runs 10 residues. Germline CDR1 reads MNHNS; CDR2 reads SASEGT. Between the trimmed V and J ends, which lost 8 bases and 7 bases, there was a span of 6 bases. The CDR3, as DNA: TGTGCCAGCGTGGGTAATGAGCAGTTCTTC. This encodes CASVGNEQFF.

This clonotype was counted at least ten times. The V and J genes are TRBV12-3 or TRBV12-4 and TRBJ1-1; no clear D gene. V lost 1 base to trimming and J lost 1 base, with 13 bases between them. The CDR3 loop spans 16 amino acids. CDR3 nucleotide sequence: TGTGCCAGCAGTTTAGAAATTTCGGAAGGGAACACTGAAGCTTTCTTT. Translation: CASSLEISEGNTEAFF.

This clonotype has at least ten counts. The CDR3 reads CASSWGQGDQPQHF. The DNA of the CDR3 is TGTGCCAGCAGCTGGGGACAGGGGGATCAGCCCCAGCATTTT. V usage is TRBV5-5 and J usage is TRBJ1-5; TRBD1 aligns across 11 bases. The CDR3 runs 14 residues. In germline, CDR1 is SGHKS, CDR2 YYEKEE (reference sequence). The ends lost 3 bases at V and 5 bases at J; junction bases unmatched: 1.

This clonotype was detected a few times. J is TRBJ2-5 and V is TRBV6-1; D might be TRBD2 (7 bases). In germline, CDR1 is MNHNS, CDR2 SASEGT. The V end was cut by 4 bases, the J end by 5 bases, with 17 bases between. The CDR3 is 15 amino acids. CDR3 sequence (DNA): TGTGCCAGCAGTGTTGTCGGGGGGCCTTTGGAGACCCAGTACTTC. Translation gives CASSVVGGPLETQYF.

About this clonotype itself: This sequence may be a read error, since a much larger clone differs from it by one base. This chain connects TRBV7-8 to TRBJ1-1; a weak D match, TRBD1 (5 bases). From germline, CDR1 is SGHVS and CDR2 FQNEAQ. There are 14 residues in the CDR3. CDR3 nucleotides: TGTGCCAGCAGCTTACTGGGGACTAGCACTGAAGCTTCCTTT. It translates to CASSLLGTSTEASF.

This clonotype came up many times. The chain has TRBV18 and TRBJ2-1, with D unclear. There are 15 residues in the CDR3. Trimming removed 2 bases from V and 6 bases from J, with 14 bases in between. Germline V gene sequence: CDR1 KGHSH, CDR2 LQKENI. The CDR3 nucleotides are TGTGCCAGCTCACCAACGATCGTAGCCTTCAATGAGCAGTTCTTC. This sequence encodes CASSPTIVAFNEQFF.

This clonotype was seen repeatedly, ten times or more. V usage is TRBV7-9 and J usage is TRBJ1-5; D is ambiguous. V was pared by 8 bases and J by 1 base, with 12 bases between. The CDR3 is 14 residues long. In germline, CDR1 is SEHNR, CDR2 FQNEAQ (reference sequence). The CDR3 is CASGSAQSNQPQHF. The DNA of the CDR3 is TGTGCCAGCGGGTCTGCCCAGAGCAATCAGCCCCAGCATTTT.

This clonotype was counted ten times or more. V is TRBV18 and J is TRBJ2-1; D is perhaps TRBD2 (5 bases). Germline V CDR1 and CDR2: KGHSH, LQKENI. Deletions cut 4 bases from V and 8 bases from J, with 21 bases between. The length of the CDR3 is 16 residues. The CDR3 sequence: CASSRSLTPDGDEQFF. CDR3 DNA: TGTGCCAGCTCACGTTCCTTGACCCCTGACGGGGATGAGCAGTTCTTC.